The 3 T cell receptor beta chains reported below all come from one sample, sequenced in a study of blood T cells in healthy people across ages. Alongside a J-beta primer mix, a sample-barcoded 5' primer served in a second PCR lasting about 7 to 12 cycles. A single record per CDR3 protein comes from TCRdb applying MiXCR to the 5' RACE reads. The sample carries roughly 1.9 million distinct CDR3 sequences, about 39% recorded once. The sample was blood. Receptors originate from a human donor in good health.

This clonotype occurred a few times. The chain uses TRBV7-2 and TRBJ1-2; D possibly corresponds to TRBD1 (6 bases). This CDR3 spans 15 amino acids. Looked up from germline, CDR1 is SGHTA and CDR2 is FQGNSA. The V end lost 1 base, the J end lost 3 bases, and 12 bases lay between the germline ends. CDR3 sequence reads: CASSLEQGWDYGYTF. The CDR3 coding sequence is TGTGCCAGCAGCTTAGAGCAGGGGTGGGACTATGGCTACACCTTC.

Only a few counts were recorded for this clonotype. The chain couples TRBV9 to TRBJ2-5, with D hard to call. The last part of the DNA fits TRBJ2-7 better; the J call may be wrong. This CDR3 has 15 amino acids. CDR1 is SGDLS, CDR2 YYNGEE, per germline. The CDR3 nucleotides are TGTGCCAGCAGCGTAGAGGGTTTGGGTTCCAACGAGCAGTACTTC. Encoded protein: CASSVEGLGSNEQYF.

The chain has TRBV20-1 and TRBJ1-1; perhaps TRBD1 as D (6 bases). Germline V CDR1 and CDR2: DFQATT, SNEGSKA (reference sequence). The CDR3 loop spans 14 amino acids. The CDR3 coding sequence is TGCAGCGTCACTCCCGGGGACACCGATATTGAAGCTTTCTTT. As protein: CSVTPGDTDIEAFF.